Sequencing of this TCR beta chain was carried out in a study of T cells expressing NK-cell markers. To note about this clonotype: Its antigen remains unidentified.

General study findings and limits: Among CD8+ T cells from five or six donors, dominant NKG2C+ clonotypes accounted for about 1.0-7.0%.

One entry per CDR3 protein, without DNA, is what TCRdb gives after re-calling the 5' RACE reads. In total, the table holds about 140,000 distinct CDR3 sequences. Germline loops: CDR1 SGHDT, CDR2 YYEEEE. This CDR3 has 15 residues. This sequence joins TRBV5-6 and TRBJ2-5. Sequencing was performed on blood T cells: a sorted CD56 or NKG2C T cell subset, CD4+ or CD8+ T cells, or bulk PBMC T cells (not recorded which). This clonotype was sampled from a man aged 18 to 29 in good health. The CDR3 reads CASSLIKENIETQYF.